A single sample gave rise to the 18 T cell receptor beta chains below, sequenced in a study of shared clonotypes between healthy human individuals. TCRdb keeps only in-frame clones here, not all; method: immunoSEQ multiplex PCR. The sample lists about 700,000 clones, about 90% occurring once. As defined, naive CD8 cells were CD45RO-negative and positively selected for CCR7, with terminally differentiated effector memory CD45RA+ cells excluded. The sequencing sample was made of naive CD8+ T cells sorted from blood. These receptors all come from a man aged 25-45 years in good health.

In its sample, this clone was seen a few times. This sequence joins TRBV27 and TRBJ1-2, with TRBD1 as a possible D gene (5 bases). The germline CDR1 and CDR2 sequences are MNHEY and SMNVEV (reference sequence). Trimming took 7 bases from V and 8 from J, leaving 14 bases between them. The CDR3 contains 12 residues. CDR3 coding DNA: TGTGCCAGCACCCTTCCGGGGCGGGGCTACACCTTC. Amino acid sequence: CASTLPGRGYTF.

The chain is built from TRBV4-3 and TRBJ2-7, with TRBD1 matching over 10 bases. The CDR3 totals 15 residues. CDR1 LGHNA and CDR2 YSLEER come from the germline V gene. J lost 5 bases, V lost 1 base, and 5 bases had no gene match. DNA for the CDR3: TGCGCCAGCAGCCAAGCCCGACAGGGGGCCGACGAGCAGTACTTC. This gives the protein CASSQARQGADEQYF.

V gene TRBV15 combines with J gene TRBJ1-3, with D uncertain. The CDR3 totals 15 residues. Trimming pared 0 bases from V and 0 bases from J, leaving 6 bases between. Germline loops: CDR1 LNHNV, CDR2 YYDKDF (reference sequence). CDR3 residues: CATSRDWSSGNTIYF. The CDR3 DNA reads TGTGCCACCAGCAGAGATTGGAGCTCTGGAAACACCATATATTTT.

As to this clone: The sample has other DNA sequences that encode this CDR3 too. The chain joins TRBV27 to TRBJ2-5; D is ambiguous. The CDR3 has 12 residues. Germline V gene data show CDR1 as MNHEY and CDR2 as SMNVEV (reference sequence). The V and J ends lost 0 bases and 5 bases respectively, with 4 bases between them. The CDR3 DNA sequence: TGTGCCAGCAGTTTATCGGGCGAGACCCAGTACTTC. Its translation: CASSLSGETQYF.

This chain connects TRBV5-4 to TRBJ1-3, with D possibly matching TRBD1 (5 bases). The length of the CDR3 is 17 residues. V was pared by 4 bases and J by 0 bases, with 17 bases between. Germline CDR1 is SGHNT and CDR2 is YYREEE (reference sequence). Here the CDR3 DNA reads TGTGCCAGCAGCGAAAAAAATGGGGCCGGCTCTGGAAACACCATATATTTT. As protein: CASSEKNGAGSGNTIYF.

J is TRBJ2-7 and V is TRBV27; the match to TRBD2 covers 7 bases. Germline V lookup: CDR1 MNHEY, CDR2 SMNVEV (reference sequence). CDR3 size: 14 residues. V lost 4 bases to trimming and J lost 7 bases; unmatched junction nucleotides: 10. The CDR3 DNA reads as TGTGCCAGCAGTTATCTGGGGGGGGTGAGGGAGCAGTACTTC. Its protein product is CASSYLGGVREQYF.

With respect to this clone: This specimen includes other DNA sequences encoding the same CDR3. The chain links TRBV2 to TRBJ2-7, with 9 positions matching TRBD1. V shed 3 bases, J shed 4 bases, and the junction held 7 bases outside the gene matches. The CDR3 has 15 amino acids. Germline V gives CDR1 SNHLY, CDR2 FYNNEI. DNA for the CDR3: TGTGCCAGCAGTGAGGGGGACAGGGTTAGGTACGAGCAGTACTTC. Translating gives CASSEGDRVRYEQYF.

The rearrangement uses TRBV7-9 and TRBJ2-7; TRBD2 is a possible D gene (6 bases). The CDR3 is 17 amino acids. Germline CDR1 and CDR2: SEHNR and FQNEAQ (reference sequence). Between the trimmed V and J ends, which lost 4 bases and 2 bases, there was a span of 21 bases. DNA of the CDR3: TGTGCCAGCAGCTCCCCGCTGGGGGGAAGAATGGCCTACGAGCAGTACTTC. This encodes CASSSPLGGRMAYEQYF.

The rearrangement joins TRBV2 to TRBJ2-5, with TRBD2 matching 12 bases. The J segment lost 4 bases and the V segment lost 4 bases, leaving 4 bases of the junction unmatched. The V gene's germline CDR1 is SNHLY and CDR2 FYNNEI. The CDR3 has 15 amino acids. CDR3 sequence (DNA): TGTGCCAGCAGTGGTGGACTAGCGGGGTCAGAGACCCAGTACTTC. Residues: CASSGGLAGSETQYF.

This rearrangement joins TRBV5-4 to TRBJ2-1, with 8 bases fitting TRBD1. The CDR3 spans 16 residues. Germline V CDR1 and CDR2: SGHNT, YYREEE (reference sequence). The J segment lost 2 bases and the V segment lost 1 base, leaving 5 bases of the junction unmatched. The CDR3 region is CASSLRDRGPYNEQFF. CDR3 in DNA: TGTGCCAGCAGCTTGCGAGACAGGGGACCCTACAATGAGCAGTTCTTC. Using reference TRBV5-4 and TRBJ2-1 for the parts outside the CDR3, the full variable domain is ETGVTQSPTHLIKTRGQQVTLRCSSQSGHNTVSWYQQALGQGPQFIFQYYREEENGRGNFPPRFSGLQFPNYSSELNVNALELDDSALYLCASSLRDRGPYNEQFFGPGTRLTVL.

The V gene is TRBV25-1, the J gene TRBJ2-7, with 7 nucleotides matching TRBD1. The CDR3 length is 11 residues. The trim removed 6 bases at V and 9 bases at J, leaving 5 bases unmatched. Germline CDR1 reads MGHDK; CDR2 reads SYGVNS. The CDR3 nucleotides read TGTGCCAGCAGCGAGGGGGACAGGCAGTACTTC. Translation gives CASSEGDRQYF.

The V gene is TRBV6-1, the J gene TRBJ2-7, with D perhaps TRBD1 (5 bases). In germline, CDR1 is MNHNS, CDR2 SASEGT. Deletions cut 6 bases from V and 2 bases from J, with 11 bases between. This CDR3 spans 13 amino acids. CDR3 residues: CASRPQVTYEQYF. CDR3 in DNA: TGTGCCAGCAGACCACAGGTCACCTACGAGCAGTACTTC.

This chain joins TRBV29-1 and TRBJ2-5, with 9 positions matching TRBD2. The CDR3 consists of 14 residues. In germline, CDR1 is SQVTM, CDR2 ANQGSEA. V gave up 7 bases and J gave up 3 bases; unmatched junction bases: 9. The CDR3 DNA follows: TGCAGCGGGACTAGCGCGGAGACCGAAGAGACCCAGTACTTC. Translation: CSGTSAETEETQYF.

This sequence joins TRBV7-6 and TRBJ2-3; D is unclear. V was clipped by 5 bases and J by 2 bases, with 14 bases between them. Per germline, CDR1 SGHVS and CDR2 FNYEAQ. The CDR3 sequence is 15 residues long. The CDR3 reads CASSPTMPTTDTQYF. The CDR3 DNA reads as TGTGCCAGCAGCCCGACCATGCCCACCACAGATACGCAGTATTTT.

The chain joins TRBV7-8 to TRBJ1-2, with D possibly matching TRBD1 (5 bases). This CDR3 is 15 amino acids long. CDR1 is SGHVS, CDR2 FQNEAQ, per germline. The V and J ends lost 5 bases and 2 bases respectively, with 15 bases between them. The CDR3 reads CASSETGGENYGYTF. As DNA, the CDR3 is TGTGCCAGCAGCGAAACCGGGGGTGAGAACTATGGCTACACCTTC.

This clone was counted once. This chain uses TRBV5-1 with TRBJ2-1; weak D call: TRBD2 (6 bases). V shed 4 bases and J shed 3 bases, with 14 bases lying between them. There are 15 residues in the CDR3. Germline V gives CDR1 SGHRS, CDR2 YFSETQ. CDR3 nucleotide sequence: TGCGCCAGCAGCCGTAGGGGAGGTGGCTACAATGAGCAGTTCTTC. Residues: CASSRRGGGYNEQFF. The entire variable domain, with the rest obtained from reference TRBV5-1 and TRBJ2-1, is as follows: KAGVTQTPRYLIKTRGQQVTLSCSPISGHRSVSWYQQTPGQGLQFLFEYFSETQRNKGNFPGRFSGRQFSNSRSEMNVSTLELGDSALYLCASSRRGGGYNEQFFGPGTRLTVL.

The gene calls are TRBV7-6 and TRBJ2-3; D is perhaps TRBD1 (5 bases). Germline lookup yields CDR1 SGHVS and CDR2 FNYEAQ. V was clipped by 5 bases and J by 1 base, with 10 bases between them. This CDR3 has 14 residues. The CDR3 nucleotides read TGTGCCAGCAGCCCAGGGTGGGGCACAGATACGCAGTATTTT. Residues: CASSPGWGTDTQYF. The entire variable domain, with the rest obtained from reference TRBV7-6 and TRBJ2-3, is as follows: GAGVSQSPRYKVTKRGQDVALRCDPISGHVSLYWYRQALGQGPEFLTYFNYEAQQDKSGLPNDRFSAERPEGSISTLTIQRTEQRDSAMYRCASSPGWGTDTQYFGPGTRLTVL.

The chain carries TRBV9 and TRBJ2-5; D ambiguous. Germline CDR1 SGDLS, CDR2 YYNGEE. The length of the CDR3 is 14 residues. Trimming removed 4 bases at V and 5 bases at J, with 15 bases between. DNA of the CDR3: TGTGCCAGCAGCCACCACGGGTATCAGGAGACCCAGTACTTC. Translation: CASSHHGYQETQYF.